This T cell receptor beta chain comes out of a study of PD-1 blockade in mismatch repair-deficient tumors. The wider study: Patients had 11 to 13 mismatch repair-deficient cancer types and were previously treated and progressing. Study-level findings and limits: Tumor-resident clones, often absent from pretreatment blood, expanded after pembrolizumab and then contracted.

TCR sequencing covered a few patients who responded to pembrolizumab. The CDR3 length is 13 residues. Germline-derived CDR1 and CDR2 are LNHDA and SQIVND (reference sequence). V lost 6 bases to trimming and J lost 2 bases, with 10 bases between them. This clone was recorded once. What it binds is not known. TCRdb's table, derived via immunoSEQ multiplex PCR, lists solely in-frame clones and lacks some. Among about 68,000 clones listed, around 73% were seen once. The receptor's source is an adult with mismatch repair-deficient cancer. Sequences were derived from peripheral blood, sampled 2 weeks after starting pembrolizumab. The chain has TRBV19 and TRBJ1-1; D gene ambiguous. The CDR3 here is CASSPGGNTEAFF. The CDR3, as DNA: TGTGCCAGTAGCCCAGGAGGTAACACTGAAGCTTTCTTT.